Following are 10 T cell receptor beta chains from one sample sequenced in a study of T cell changes during pregnancy in multiple sclerosis. Produced via immunoSEQ multiplex PCR; TCRdb's table is partial and in-frame only. This table has 40,000 to 50,000 clones, roughly 92% appearing once. The starting material was CD4+ T cells from peripheral blood mononuclear cells, obtained in the second trimester of pregnancy. The receptor set was obtained from a female donor in good health, enrolled as a control in a pregnancy study.

This chain uses TRBV6-5 with TRBJ1-5; TRBD1 might be the D (5 bases). The V gene lost 6 bases and the J gene lost 2 bases, with 8 bases spanning the gap. The CDR3 length is 13 residues. In germline, CDR1 is MNHEY, CDR2 SVGAGI. The CDR3 DNA sequence: TGTGCCAGCAGCCAACAGGGCAATCAGCCCCAGCATTTT. Its protein product is CASSQQGNQPQHF.

V usage is TRBV4-1 and J usage is TRBJ2-3; TRBD1 matches 8 bases. In germline, CDR1 is MGHRA, CDR2 YSYEKL. The CDR3 sequence is 16 residues long. V shed 1 base and J 1 base; nucleotides not matched to a gene: 4. CDR3 protein: CASSQAATGGTDTQYF. CDR3 coding DNA: TGCGCCAGCAGCCAAGCGGCGACAGGGGGCACAGATACGCAGTATTTT.

V and J are TRBV2 and TRBJ2-5; 10 bases are a match to TRBD1. Per germline, CDR1 SNHLY and CDR2 FYNNEI. The CDR3 has 15 amino acids. The ends lost 5 bases at V and 4 bases at J; junction bases unmatched: 7. The DNA for the CDR3 is TGTGCCAGCAGTAGACAGGGGGCAGTTGCAGAGACCCAGTACTTC. Encoded protein: CASSRQGAVAETQYF. The full variable domain, completed using reference TRBV2 and TRBJ2-5, is EPEVTQTPSHQVTQMGQEVILRCVPISNHLYFYWYRQILGQKVEFLVSFYNNEISEKSEIFDDQFSVERPDGSNFTLKIRSTKLEDSAMYFCASSRQGAVAETQYFGPGTRLLVL.

The CDR3, as DNA: TGTGCCAGCAGCTTAGGGGCTAGCGGGGGGGCAGATACGCAGTATTTT. Its protein product is CASSLGASGGADTQYF. V is TRBV7-2 and J is TRBJ2-3; 12 nucleotides match TRBD2. CDR3 length: 16 amino acids. V lost 1 base, J lost 4 bases, and 3 bases stayed unmatched. Germline assignment: CDR1 SGHTA and CDR2 FQGNSA.

The chain uses TRBV7-9 and TRBJ1-1; D might be TRBD1 (5 bases). The CDR3 is 14 residues long. Germline V gene lookup returns CDR1 SEHNR and CDR2 FQNEAQ (reference sequence). V lost 0 bases and J lost 1, with 6 bases in between. CDR3 in amino acids: CASSLARENTEAFF. CDR3 coding DNA: TGTGCCAGCAGCTTAGCCAGGGAGAACACTGAAGCTTTCTTT.

V gene TRBV6-1 combines with J gene TRBJ1-1; D is perhaps TRBD1 (6 bases). Trimming pared 6 bases from V and 6 bases from J, leaving 14 bases between. This CDR3 is 13 amino acids long. Per the germline V gene, CDR1 is MNHNS and CDR2 is SASEGT. As DNA, the CDR3 is TGTGCCAGCAGATCTCAAACAGGGTCTGAAGCTTTCTTT. It is translated as CASRSQTGSEAFF.

This clone has a single count. The chain has TRBV9 and TRBJ2-5; 11 bases align to TRBD2. Germline V lookup: CDR1 SGDLS, CDR2 YYNGEE. The CDR3 runs to 15 residues. The ends lost 3 bases at V and 1 base at J; junction bases unmatched: 2. CDR3 bases: TGTGCCAGCAGCGGACTAGCGGGGACCCAAGAGACCCAGTACTTC. Its translation is CASSGLAGTQETQYF.

The chain uses TRBV2 and TRBJ1-2; 12 nucleotides align to TRBD1. V lost 7 bases, J lost 2 bases, and 2 bases stayed unmatched. Germline CDR1 is SNHLY and CDR2 is FYNNEI. The CDR3 runs 14 residues. CDR3 residues: CASTGTGGNYGYTF. In DNA form, the CDR3 reads TGTGCCAGCACTGGGACAGGGGGCAACTATGGCTACACCTTC.

This CDR3 reads CASNIAGSFYEQYF. CDR3 coding DNA: TGTGCCAGCAACATAGCGGGGTCGTTCTACGAGCAGTACTTC. The chain has TRBV6-5 and TRBJ2-7, with TRBD2 identical over 8 bases. The CDR3 is 14 amino acids. Germline values: CDR1 MNHEY, CDR2 SVGAGI. Trimming removed 7 bases from V and 3 bases from J; junction bases left unmatched: 8.

The rearrangement joins TRBV5-6 to TRBJ2-7; the D gene is possibly TRBD1 (6 bases). The CDR3 covers 15 residues. Trimming stripped 4 bases from V and 0 bases from J, with 14 bases between. Germline values: CDR1 SGHDT, CDR2 YYEEEE. DNA for the CDR3: TGTGCCAGCAGCCTACCGGGACACCCCTCCTACGAGCAGTACTTC. This codes for CASSLPGHPSYEQYF.